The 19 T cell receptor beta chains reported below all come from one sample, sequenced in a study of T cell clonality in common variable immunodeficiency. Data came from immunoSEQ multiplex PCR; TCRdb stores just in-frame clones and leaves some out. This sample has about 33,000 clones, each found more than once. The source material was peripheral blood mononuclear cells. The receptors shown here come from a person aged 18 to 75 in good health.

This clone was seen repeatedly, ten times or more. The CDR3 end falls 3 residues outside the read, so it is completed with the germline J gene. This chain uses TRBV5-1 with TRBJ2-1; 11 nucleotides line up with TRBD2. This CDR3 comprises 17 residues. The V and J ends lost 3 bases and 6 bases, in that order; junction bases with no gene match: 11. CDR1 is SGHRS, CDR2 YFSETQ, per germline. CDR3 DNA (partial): TGCGCCAGCAGCTCGTCTGAGACTAGCGGGATCCCCAATGAG. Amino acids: CASSSSETSGIPNE. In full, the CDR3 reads CASSSSETSGIPNEQFF.

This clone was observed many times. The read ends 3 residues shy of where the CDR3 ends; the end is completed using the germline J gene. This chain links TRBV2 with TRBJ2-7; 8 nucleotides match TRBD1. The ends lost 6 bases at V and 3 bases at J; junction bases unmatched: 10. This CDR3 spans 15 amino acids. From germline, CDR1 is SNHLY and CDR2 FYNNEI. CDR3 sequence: CASRTGTGGNYEQYF. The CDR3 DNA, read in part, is TGTGCCAGCAGGACCGGGACAGGCGGTAACTACGAG.

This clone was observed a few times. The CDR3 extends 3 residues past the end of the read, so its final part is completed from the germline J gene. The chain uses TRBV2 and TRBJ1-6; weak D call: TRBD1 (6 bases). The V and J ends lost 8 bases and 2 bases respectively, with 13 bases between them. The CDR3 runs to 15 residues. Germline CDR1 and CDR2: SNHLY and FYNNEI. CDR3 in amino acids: CASAEQGPYNSPLHF. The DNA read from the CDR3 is TGTGCCAGCGCCGAACAGGGACCCTATAATTCACCC. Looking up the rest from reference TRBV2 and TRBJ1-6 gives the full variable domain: EPEVTQTPSHQVTQMGQEVILRCVPISNHLYFYWYRQILGQKVEFLVSFYNNEISEKSEIFDDQFSVERPDGSNFTLKIRSTKLEDSAMYFCASAEQGPYNSPLHFGNGTRLTVT.

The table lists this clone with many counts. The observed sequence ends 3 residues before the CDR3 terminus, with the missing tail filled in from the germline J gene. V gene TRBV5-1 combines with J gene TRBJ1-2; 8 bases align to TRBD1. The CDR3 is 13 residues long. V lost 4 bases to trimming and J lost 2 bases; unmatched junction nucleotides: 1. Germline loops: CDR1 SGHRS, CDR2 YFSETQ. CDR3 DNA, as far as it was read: TGCGCCAGCAGCGGACAGGGAAACTATGGC. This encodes CASSGQGNYG. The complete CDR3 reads CASSGQGNYGYTF. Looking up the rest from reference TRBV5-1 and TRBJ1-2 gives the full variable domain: KAGVTQTPRYLIKTRGQQVTLSCSPISGHRSVSWYQQTPGQGLQFLFEYFSETQRNKGNFPGRFSGRQFSNSRSEMNVSTLELGDSALYLCASSGQGNYGYTFGSGTRLTVV.

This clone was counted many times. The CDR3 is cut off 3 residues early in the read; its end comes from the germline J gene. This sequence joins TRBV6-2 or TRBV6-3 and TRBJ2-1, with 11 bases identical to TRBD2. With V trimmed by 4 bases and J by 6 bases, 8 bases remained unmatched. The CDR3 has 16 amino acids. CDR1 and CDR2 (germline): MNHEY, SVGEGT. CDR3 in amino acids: CASSFKLAGVVNEQFF. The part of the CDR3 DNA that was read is TGTGCCAGCAGTTTTAAACTAGCGGGAGTTGTCAATGAG.

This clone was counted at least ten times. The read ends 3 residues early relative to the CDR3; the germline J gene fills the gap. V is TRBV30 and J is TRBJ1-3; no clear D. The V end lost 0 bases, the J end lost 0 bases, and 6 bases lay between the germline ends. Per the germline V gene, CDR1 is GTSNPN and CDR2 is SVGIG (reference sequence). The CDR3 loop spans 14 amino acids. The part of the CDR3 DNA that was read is TGTGCCTGGAGTGTACAGTACTCTGGAAACACC. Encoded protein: CAWSVQYSGNT. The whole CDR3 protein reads CAWSVQYSGNTIYF.

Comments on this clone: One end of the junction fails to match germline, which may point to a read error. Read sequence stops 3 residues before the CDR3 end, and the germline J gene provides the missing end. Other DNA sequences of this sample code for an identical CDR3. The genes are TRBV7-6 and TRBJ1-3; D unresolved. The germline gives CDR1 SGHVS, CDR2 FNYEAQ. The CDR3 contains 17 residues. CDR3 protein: CASSSLTLHSSGNTIYF. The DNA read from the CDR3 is TGTGCCAGCAGCTCCTTGACTTTACATAGCTCTGGAAACACA.

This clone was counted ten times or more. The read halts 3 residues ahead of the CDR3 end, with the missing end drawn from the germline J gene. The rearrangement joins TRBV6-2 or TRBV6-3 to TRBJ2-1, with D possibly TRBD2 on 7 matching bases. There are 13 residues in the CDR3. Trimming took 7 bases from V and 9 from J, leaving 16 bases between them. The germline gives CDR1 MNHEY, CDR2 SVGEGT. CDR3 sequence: CASNRRGRGEQFF. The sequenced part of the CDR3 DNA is TGTGCCAGCAACCGGCGGGGGCGCGGTGAG.

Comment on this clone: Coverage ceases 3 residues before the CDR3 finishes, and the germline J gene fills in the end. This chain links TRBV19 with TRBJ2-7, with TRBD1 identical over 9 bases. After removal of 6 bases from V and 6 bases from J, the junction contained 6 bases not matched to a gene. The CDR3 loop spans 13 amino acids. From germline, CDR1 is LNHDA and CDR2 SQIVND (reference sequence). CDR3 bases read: TGTGCCAGTAGCGACAGGGGGGAGGGCGAG. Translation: CASSDRGEGE. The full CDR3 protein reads CASSDRGEGEQYF.

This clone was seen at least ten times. Partial CDR3 DNA: TGTGCCAGCTCGGAGGGGGTGAACACTGAA. This gives the protein CASSEGVNTE. The full CDR3 is CASSEGVNTEAFF. J is TRBJ1-1 and V is TRBV18; D might be TRBD1 (6 bases). The read comes to an end 3 residues before the CDR3 does, leaving the germline J gene to fill in the end. CDR1 and CDR2 (germline): KGHSH, LQKENI. Trimming pared 6 bases from V and 0 bases from J, leaving 8 bases between. This CDR3 is 13 amino acids long.

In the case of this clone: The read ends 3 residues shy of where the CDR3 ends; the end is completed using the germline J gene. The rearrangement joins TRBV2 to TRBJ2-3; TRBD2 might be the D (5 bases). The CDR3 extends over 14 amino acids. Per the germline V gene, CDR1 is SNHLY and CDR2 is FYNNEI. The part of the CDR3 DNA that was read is TGTGCCAGCAGTGAAGCGAGAGGGTCTCAGCCG. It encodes CASSEARGSQP. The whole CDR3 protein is CASSEARGSQPQYF.

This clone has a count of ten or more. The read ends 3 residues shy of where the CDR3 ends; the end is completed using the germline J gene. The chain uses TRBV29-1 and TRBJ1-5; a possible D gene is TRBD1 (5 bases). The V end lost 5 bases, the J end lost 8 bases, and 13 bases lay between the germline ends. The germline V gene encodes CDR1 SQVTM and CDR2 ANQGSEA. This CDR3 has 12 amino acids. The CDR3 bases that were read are TGCAGCGTTCCCGACAGCGTCGAGCCC. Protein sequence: CSVPDSVEP. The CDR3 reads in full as CSVPDSVEPQHF.

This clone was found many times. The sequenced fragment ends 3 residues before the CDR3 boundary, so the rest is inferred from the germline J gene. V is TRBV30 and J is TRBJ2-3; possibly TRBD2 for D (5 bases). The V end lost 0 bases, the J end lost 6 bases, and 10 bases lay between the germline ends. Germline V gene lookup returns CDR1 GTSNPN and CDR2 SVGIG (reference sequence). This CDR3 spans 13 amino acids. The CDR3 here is CAWSVVGGDTQYF. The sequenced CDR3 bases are TGTGCCTGGAGTGTCGTGGGCGGGGATACG.

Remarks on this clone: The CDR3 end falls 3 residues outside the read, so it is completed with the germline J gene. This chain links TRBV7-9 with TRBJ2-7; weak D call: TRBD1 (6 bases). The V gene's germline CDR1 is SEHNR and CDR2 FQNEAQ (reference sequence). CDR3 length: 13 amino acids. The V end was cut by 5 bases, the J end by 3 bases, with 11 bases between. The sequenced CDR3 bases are TGTGCCAGCAGCCCAGGACAGTTCTACGAG. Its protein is CASSPGQFYE. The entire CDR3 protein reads CASSPGQFYEQYF.

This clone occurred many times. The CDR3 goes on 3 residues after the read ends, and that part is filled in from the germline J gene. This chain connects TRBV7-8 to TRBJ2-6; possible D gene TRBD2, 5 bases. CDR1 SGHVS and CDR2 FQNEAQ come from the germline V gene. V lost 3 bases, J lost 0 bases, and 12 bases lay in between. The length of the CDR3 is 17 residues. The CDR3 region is CASSFLRVLSGANVLTF. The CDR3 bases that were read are TGTGCCAGCAGCTTCCTGAGGGTCCTCTCTGGGGCCAACGTC.

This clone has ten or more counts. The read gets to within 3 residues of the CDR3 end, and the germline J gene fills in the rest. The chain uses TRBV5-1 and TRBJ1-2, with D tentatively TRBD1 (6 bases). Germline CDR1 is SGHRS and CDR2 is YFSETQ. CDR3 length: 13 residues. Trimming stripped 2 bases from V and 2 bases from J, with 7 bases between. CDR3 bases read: TGCGCCAGCAGCTTACAGGGCAACTATGGC. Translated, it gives CASSLQGNYG. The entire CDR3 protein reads CASSLQGNYGYTF.

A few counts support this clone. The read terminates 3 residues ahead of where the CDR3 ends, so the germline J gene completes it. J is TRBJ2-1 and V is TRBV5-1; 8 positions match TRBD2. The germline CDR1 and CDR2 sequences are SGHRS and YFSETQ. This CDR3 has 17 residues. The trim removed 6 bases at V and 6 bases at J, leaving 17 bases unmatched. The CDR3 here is CASTGDLAGLNLNEQFF. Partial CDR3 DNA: TGCGCCAGCACCGGAGACCTAGCGGGTCTAAATCTCAATGAG. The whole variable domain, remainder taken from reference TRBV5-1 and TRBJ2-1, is KAGVTQTPRYLIKTRGQQVTLSCSPISGHRSVSWYQQTPGQGLQFLFEYFSETQRNKGNFPGRFSGRQFSNSRSEMNVSTLELGDSALYLCASTGDLAGLNLNEQFFGPGTRLTVL.

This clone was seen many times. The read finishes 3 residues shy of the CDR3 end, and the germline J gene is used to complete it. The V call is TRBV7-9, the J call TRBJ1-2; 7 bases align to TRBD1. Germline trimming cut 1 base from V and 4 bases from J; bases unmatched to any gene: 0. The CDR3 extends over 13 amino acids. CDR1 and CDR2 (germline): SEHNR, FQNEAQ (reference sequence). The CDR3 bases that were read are TGTGCCAGCAGCTTAGGGACAGGCTATGGC. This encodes CASSLGTGYG. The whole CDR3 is CASSLGTGYGYTF.

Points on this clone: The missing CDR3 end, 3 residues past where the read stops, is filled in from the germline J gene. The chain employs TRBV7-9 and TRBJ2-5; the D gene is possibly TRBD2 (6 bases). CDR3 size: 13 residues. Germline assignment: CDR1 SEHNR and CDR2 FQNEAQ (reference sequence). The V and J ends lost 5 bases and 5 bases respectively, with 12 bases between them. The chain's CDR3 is CASSPSVLETQYF. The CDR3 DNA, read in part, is TGTGCCAGCAGCCCTAGCGTATTGGAGACC.